These 2 T cell receptor beta chains were all obtained from the same sample, sequenced in a study of neurological immune-mediated disorders. Specified time point: longitudinal time-point 3. TCRdb independently ran MiXCR on the 5' RACE reads; one entry per CDR3 protein. This sample has tens of thousands of distinct CDR3 sequences; roughly 13% occur once, and the top ten carry about an eighth. Sequenced sample: PBMCs. These receptors were obtained from a man aged 25-45 years in good health.

This clonotype was picked up a small number of times. This chain uses TRBV7-8 with TRBJ2-1; D gene uncertain. CDR3 length: 18 amino acids. Trimming pared 2 bases from V and 2 bases from J, leaving 19 bases between. Germline values: CDR1 SGHVS, CDR2 FQNEAQ. The CDR3 coding sequence is TGTGCCAGCAGCTTAAAGACTCCGAAGCGTAACCCCTACAATGAGCAGTTCTTC. Translated, it gives CASSLKTPKRNPYNEQFF.

This clonotype was picked up many times. The gene calls are TRBV9 and TRBJ1-1; 7 nucleotides line up with TRBD1. With 3 bases clipped from V and 4 bases from J, the junction kept 12 bases outside the gene matches. The germline gives CDR1 SGDLS, CDR2 YYNGEE. This CDR3 is built from 16 residues. Written as DNA, the CDR3 is TGTGCCAGCAGCGCGGAACAGGGGTGGGGGGGCACTGAAGCTTTCTTT. This codes for CASSAEQGWGGTEAFF.